The T cell receptor (beta chain) under discussion was sequenced for a study of graft-versus-host responses after intestinal transplantation. The CDR3 contains 14 residues. The germline CDR1 and CDR2 sequences are MNHEY and SVGAGI. V shed 6 bases, J shed 0 bases, and the junction held 3 bases outside the gene matches. Sequencing used immunoSEQ multiplex PCR; TCRdb keeps in-frame clones, though not all of them. The repertoire has about 15,000 clones, around a third of them found once; the top ten carry 5% to 7%. This clone has just one count. The source was alloreactive CD4+ T cells from a mixed lymphocyte reaction culture, collected before intestinal transplant. Stated subset: CFSE-low proliferating T cells sorted from approximately 6-day pre-transplant mixed lymphocyte reaction (GvH or HvG direction). The chain joins TRBV6-5 to TRBJ1-1, with 8 bases lining up with TRBD1. The TCR comes from a human patient who received an intestinal transplant. The CDR3 protein is CASRSGQVNTEAFF. In DNA form, the CDR3 reads TGTGCCAGCAGATCGGGACAGGTGAACACTGAAGCTTTCTTT.